This T cell receptor (beta chain) was captured in a study of human T cells and chemical hapten exposure. This clonotype has more than one count but fewer than ten. Its target is not known. Time point in this sample: patch test 1, 2 weeks after DPC sensitization. Treatment here: therapeutic diphenylcyclopropenone sensitization with weekly scalp DPC. Study-level findings and limits: Positively correlated with patch test score were the counts of PT1 expanded TCRs.

TCRdb independently ran MiXCR on the RACE reads; one entry per CDR3 protein. The sample carries roughly 380,000 distinct CDR3 sequences, more than 4.5% recorded once. Germline-derived CDR1 and CDR2 are MNHEY and SVGEGT. V shed 6 bases, J shed 2 bases, and the junction held 4 bases outside the gene matches. There are 14 residues in the CDR3. The source is a woman between 45 and 60 years old with alopecia areata. Some clones in this sample may be carry-over from other donors' samples. Source: whole blood, taken in connection with sensitization to the hapten diphenylcyclopropenone (DPC). The rearrangement links TRBV6-2 or TRBV6-3 to TRBJ2-5, with TRBD1 matching over 9 bases. CDR3 in amino acids: CASSNDRGQETQYF. The DNA for the CDR3 is TGTGCCAGCAGCAATGACAGGGGGCAAGAGACCCAGTACTTC.